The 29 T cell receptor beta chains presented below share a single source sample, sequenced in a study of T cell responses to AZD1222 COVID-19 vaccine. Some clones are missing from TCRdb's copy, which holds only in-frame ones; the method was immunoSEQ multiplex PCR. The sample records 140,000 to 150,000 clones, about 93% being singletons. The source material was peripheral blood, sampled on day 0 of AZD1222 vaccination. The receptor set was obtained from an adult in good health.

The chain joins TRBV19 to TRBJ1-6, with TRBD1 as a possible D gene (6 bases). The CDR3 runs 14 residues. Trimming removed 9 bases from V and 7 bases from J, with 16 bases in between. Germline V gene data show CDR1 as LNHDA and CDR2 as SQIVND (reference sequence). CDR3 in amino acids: CASRQHRENSPLHF. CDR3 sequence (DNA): TGTGCCAGCCGACAACACAGGGAAAATTCACCCCTCCACTTT.

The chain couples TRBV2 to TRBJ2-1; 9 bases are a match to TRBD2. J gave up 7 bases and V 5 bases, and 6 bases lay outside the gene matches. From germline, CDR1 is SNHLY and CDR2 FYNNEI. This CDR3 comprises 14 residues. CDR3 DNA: TGTGCCAGCAGTTGGCGGGAGGGCCGAAATGAGCAGTTCTTC. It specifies CASSWREGRNEQFF.

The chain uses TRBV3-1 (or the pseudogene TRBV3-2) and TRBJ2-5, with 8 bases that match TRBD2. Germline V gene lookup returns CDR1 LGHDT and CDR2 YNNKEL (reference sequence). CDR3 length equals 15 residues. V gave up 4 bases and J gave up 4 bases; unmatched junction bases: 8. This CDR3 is CASSPRTSLGETQYF. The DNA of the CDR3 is TGTGCCAGCAGCCCCCGGACTAGCCTAGGAGAGACCCAGTACTTC.

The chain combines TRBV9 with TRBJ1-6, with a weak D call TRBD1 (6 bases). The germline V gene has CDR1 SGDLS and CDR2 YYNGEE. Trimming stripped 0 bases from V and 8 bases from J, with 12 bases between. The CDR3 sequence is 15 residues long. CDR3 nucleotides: TGTGCCAGCAGCGTAGGACCCCGACAGGATTCACCCCTCCACTTT. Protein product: CASSVGPRQDSPLHF.

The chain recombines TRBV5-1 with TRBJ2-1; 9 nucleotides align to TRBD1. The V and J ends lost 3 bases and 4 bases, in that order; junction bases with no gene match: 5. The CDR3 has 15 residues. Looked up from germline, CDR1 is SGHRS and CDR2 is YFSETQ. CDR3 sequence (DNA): TGCGCCAGCAGCTGGGGACAGGGAAGGTACAATGAGCAGTTCTTC. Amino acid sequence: CASSWGQGRYNEQFF.

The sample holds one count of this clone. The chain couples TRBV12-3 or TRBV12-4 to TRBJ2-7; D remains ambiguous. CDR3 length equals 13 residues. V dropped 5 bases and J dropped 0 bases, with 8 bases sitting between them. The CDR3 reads CASSLGFSYEQYF. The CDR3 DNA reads TGTGCCAGCAGTCTCGGATTCTCCTACGAGCAGTACTTC.

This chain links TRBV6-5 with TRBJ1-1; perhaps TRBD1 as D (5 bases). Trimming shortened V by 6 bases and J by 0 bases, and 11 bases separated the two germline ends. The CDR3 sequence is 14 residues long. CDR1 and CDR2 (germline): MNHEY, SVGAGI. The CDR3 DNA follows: TGTGCCAGCAGCCGCGACAGAATGAACACTGAAGCTTTCTTT. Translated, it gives CASSRDRMNTEAFF.

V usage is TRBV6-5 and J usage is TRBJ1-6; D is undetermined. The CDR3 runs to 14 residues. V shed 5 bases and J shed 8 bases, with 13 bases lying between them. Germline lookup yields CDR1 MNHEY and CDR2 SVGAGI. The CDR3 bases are TGTGCCAGCAGTCAGGACCCCGGCGATTCACCCCTCCACTTT. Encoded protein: CASSQDPGDSPLHF.

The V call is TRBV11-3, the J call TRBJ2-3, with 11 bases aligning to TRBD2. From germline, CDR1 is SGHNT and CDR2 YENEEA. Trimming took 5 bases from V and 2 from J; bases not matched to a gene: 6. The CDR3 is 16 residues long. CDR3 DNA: TGTGCCAGCAGCAGCCGACTAGCGGGATCCACAGATACGCAGTATTTT. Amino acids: CASSSRLAGSTDTQYF.

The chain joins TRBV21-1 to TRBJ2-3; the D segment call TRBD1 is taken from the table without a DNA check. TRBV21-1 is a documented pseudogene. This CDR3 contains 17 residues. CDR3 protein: CASSKSRDRANTDTQYF. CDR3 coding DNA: TGTGCCAGCAGCAAGTCCCGGGACAGGGCAAACACAGATACGCAGTATTTT.

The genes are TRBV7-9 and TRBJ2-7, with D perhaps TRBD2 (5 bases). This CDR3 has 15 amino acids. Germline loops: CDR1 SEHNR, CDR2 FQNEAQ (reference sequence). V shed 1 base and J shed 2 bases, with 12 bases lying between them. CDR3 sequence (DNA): TGTGCCAGCAGCTTAGGGGCTAGCAGTACCTACGAGCAGTACTTC. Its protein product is CASSLGASSTYEQYF.

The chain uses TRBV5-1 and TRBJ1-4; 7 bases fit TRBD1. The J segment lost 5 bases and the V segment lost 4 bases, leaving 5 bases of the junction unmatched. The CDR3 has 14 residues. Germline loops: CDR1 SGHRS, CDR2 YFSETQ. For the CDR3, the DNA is TGCGCCAGCAGCGCACAGGGGTCAAATGAAAAACTGTTTTTT. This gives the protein CASSAQGSNEKLFF. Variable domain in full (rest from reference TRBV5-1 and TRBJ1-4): KAGVTQTPRYLIKTRGQQVTLSCSPISGHRSVSWYQQTPGQGLQFLFEYFSETQRNKGNFPGRFSGRQFSNSRSEMNVSTLELGDSALYLCASSAQGSNEKLFFGSGTQLSVL.

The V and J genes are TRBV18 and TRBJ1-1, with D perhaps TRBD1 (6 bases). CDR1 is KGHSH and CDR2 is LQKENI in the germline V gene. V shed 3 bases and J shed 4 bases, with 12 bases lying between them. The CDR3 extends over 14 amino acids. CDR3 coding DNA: TGTGCCAGCTCACCTTTCCAGGGGTTCACTGAAGCTTTCTTT. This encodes CASSPFQGFTEAFF.

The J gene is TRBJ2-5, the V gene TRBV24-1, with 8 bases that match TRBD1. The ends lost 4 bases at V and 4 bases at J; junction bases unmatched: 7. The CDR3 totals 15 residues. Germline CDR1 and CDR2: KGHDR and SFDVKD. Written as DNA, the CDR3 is TGTGCCACCAGTGACCCCACAGGGGGTATAGAGACCCAGTACTTC. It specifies CATSDPTGGIETQYF.

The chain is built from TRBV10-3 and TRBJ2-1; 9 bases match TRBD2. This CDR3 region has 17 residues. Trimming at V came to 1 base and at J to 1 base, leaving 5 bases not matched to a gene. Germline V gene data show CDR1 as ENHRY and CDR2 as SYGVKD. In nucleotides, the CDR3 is TGTGCCATCAGTGAGTGGGGAGCGGGAGGATCCTACAATGAGCAGTTCTTC. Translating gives CAISEWGAGGSYNEQFF.

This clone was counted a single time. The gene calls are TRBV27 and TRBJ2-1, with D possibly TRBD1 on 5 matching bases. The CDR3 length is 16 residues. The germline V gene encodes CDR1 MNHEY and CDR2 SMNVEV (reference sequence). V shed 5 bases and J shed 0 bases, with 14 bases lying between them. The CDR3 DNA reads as TGTGCCAGCAGTGACAGTGCCAGGAGCTCCTACAATGAGCAGTTCTTC. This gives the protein CASSDSARSSYNEQFF.

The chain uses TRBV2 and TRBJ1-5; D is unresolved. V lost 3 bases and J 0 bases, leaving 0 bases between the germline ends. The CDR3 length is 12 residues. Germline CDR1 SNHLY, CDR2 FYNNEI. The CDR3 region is CASSDSNQPQHF. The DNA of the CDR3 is TGTGCCAGCAGTGATAGCAATCAGCCCCAGCATTTT.

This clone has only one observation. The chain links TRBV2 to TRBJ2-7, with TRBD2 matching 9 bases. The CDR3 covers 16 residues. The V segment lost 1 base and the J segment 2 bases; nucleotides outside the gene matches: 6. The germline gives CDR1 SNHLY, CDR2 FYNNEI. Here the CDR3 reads CASSEGRTSVTYEQYF. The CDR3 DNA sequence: TGTGCCAGCAGTGAAGGGAGGACTAGCGTAACCTACGAGCAGTACTTC.

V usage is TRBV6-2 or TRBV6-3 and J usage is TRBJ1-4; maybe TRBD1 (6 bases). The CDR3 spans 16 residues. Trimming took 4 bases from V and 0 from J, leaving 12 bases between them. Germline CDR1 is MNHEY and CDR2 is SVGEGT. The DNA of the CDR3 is TGTGCCAGCAGTTCGGGGACACCTGCAACTAATGAAAAACTGTTTTTT. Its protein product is CASSSGTPATNEKLFF.

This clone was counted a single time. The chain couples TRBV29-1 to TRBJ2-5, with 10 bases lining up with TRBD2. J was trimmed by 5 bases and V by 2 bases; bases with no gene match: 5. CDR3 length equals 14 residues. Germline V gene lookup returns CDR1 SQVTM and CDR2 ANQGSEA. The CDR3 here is CSVERAGGRETQYF. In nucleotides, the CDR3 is TGCAGCGTTGAACGAGCGGGAGGGCGGGAGACCCAGTACTTC.

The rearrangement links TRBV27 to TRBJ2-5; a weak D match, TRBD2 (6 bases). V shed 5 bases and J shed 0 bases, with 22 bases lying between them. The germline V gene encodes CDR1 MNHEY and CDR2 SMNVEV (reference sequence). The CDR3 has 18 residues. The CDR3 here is CASSPLGDSPWYQETQYF. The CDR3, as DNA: TGTGCCAGCAGTCCCCTGGGGGACTCACCCTGGTACCAAGAGACCCAGTACTTC.

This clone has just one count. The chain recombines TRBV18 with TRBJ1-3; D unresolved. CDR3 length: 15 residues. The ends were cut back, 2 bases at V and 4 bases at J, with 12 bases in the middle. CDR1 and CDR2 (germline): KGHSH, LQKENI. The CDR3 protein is CASSPTGESGNTIYF. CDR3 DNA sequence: TGTGCCAGCTCACCAACCGGGGAGTCGGGAAACACCATATATTTT.

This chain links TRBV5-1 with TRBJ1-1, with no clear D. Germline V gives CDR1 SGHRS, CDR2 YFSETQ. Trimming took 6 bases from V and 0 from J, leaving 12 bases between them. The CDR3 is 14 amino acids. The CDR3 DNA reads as TGCGCCAGCACCCCCTCAACACTGAACACTGAAGCTTTCTTT. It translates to CASTPSTLNTEAFF.

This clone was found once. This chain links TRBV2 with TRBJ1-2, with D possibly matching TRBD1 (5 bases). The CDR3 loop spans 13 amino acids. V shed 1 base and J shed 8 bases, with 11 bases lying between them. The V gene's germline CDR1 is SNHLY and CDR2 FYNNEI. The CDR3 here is CASSEEGADGYTF. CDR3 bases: TGTGCCAGCAGTGAAGAAGGGGCTGACGGCTACACCTTC. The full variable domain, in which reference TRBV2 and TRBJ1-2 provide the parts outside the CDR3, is EPEVTQTPSHQVTQMGQEVILRCVPISNHLYFYWYRQILGQKVEFLVSFYNNEISEKSEIFDDQFSVERPDGSNFTLKIRSTKLEDSAMYFCASSEEGADGYTFGSGTRLTVV.

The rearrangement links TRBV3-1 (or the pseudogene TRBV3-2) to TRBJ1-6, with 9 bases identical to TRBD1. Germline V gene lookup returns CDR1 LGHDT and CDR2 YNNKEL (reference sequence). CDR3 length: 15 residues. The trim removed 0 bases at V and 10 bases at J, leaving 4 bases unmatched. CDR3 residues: CASSQDTGGRSPLHF. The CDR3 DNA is TGTGCCAGCAGCCAAGATACAGGGGGCAGATCACCCCTCCACTTT.

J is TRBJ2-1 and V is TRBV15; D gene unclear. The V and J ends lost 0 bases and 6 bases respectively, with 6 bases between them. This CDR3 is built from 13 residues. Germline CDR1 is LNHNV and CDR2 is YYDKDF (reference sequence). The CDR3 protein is CATSRDRSNEQFF. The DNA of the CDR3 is TGTGCCACCAGCAGAGATAGGAGCAATGAGCAGTTCTTC.

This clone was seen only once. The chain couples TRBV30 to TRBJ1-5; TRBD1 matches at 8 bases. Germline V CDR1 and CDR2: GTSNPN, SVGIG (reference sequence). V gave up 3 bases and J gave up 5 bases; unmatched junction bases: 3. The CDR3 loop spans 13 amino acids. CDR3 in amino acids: CAWRDREDQPQHF. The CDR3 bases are TGTGCCTGGAGGGACAGGGAAGATCAGCCCCAGCATTTT. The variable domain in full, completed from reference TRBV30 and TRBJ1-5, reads SQTIHQWPATLVQPVGSPLSLECTVEGTSNPNLYWYRQAAGRGLQLLFYSVGIGQISSEVPQNLSASRPQDRQFILSSKKLLLSDSGFYLCAWRDREDQPQHFGDGTRLSIL.

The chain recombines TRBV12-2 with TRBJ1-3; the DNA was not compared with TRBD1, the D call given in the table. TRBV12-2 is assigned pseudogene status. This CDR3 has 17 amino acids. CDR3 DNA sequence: TGTGCAAGTCGCTTAGATACAGGGAGAAAAGGTGGAAACACCATATATTTT. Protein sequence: CASRLDTGRKGGNTIYF.

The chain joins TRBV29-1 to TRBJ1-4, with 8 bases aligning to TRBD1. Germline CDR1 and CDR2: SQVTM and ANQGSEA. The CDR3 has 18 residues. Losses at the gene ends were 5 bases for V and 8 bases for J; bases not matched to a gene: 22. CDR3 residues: CSVRTGIRVKPFGEKLFF. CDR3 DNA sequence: TGCAGCGTTCGGACAGGGATTCGGGTTAAACCCTTCGGGGAAAAACTGTTTTTT.